The rows below give T cell receptor beta chains drawn from one sample of a study of blood T cell repertoires in COVID-19. The table came from immunoSEQ multiplex PCR; TCRdb's copy has only in-frame clones and leaves some out. There are about 260,000 clones in the sample; roughly 86% occur only once, and around 0.7% lies in the top ten. Sequencing was done on a sample of peripheral blood. The source of these receptors is a human donor in a cohort sampled during active COVID-19. The CDR3 runs from the conserved cysteine through the conserved F or W. The D gene is left open where the match is weak. Some rows mark clone size as missing; the rest say once, few, many or name a class of expanded clone.

TRBJ1-3 . . TRBV20-1 CSASWGGRDTIYF TGCAGTGCTAGTTGGGGAGGGCGGGACACCATATATTTT
TRBJ2-4 TRBD1 . TRBV5-4 CASSLETGGKNIQYF TGTGCCAGCAGCTTAGAGACAGGGGGCAAAAACATTCAGTACTTC
TRBJ1-3 TRBD1 . TRBV28 CASTGTGPNSGNTIYF TGTGCCAGCACAGGGACAGGCCCTAACTCTGGAAACACCATATATTTT
TRBJ2-3 TRBD2 . TRBV5-1 CATSGGREDTQYF TGCGCCACCTCGGGAGGGAGGGAAGATACGCAGTATTTT
TRBJ1-1 TRBD1 . TRBV27 CASKEGQLNTEAFF TGTGCCAGCAAGGAGGGACAGCTGAACACTGAAGCTTTCTTT
TRBJ2-5 TRBD1 few TRBV11-2 CASSLGQPSETQYF TGTGCCAGCAGCTTGGGACAGCCTTCGGAGACCCAGTACTTC
TRBJ1-6 TRBD1 few TRBV7-2 CASSLVHHRQGNSPLHF TGTGCCAGCAGCTTAGTCCATCATCGACAGGGGAATTCACCCCTCCACTTT
TRBJ2-7 TRBD1 . TRBV7-9 CASSLGQGYSYEQYF TGTGCCAGCAGCCTGGGACAGGGGTACTCCTACGAGCAGTACTTC
TRBJ2-1 TRBD2 . TRBV2 CASRVTSGDTYNEQFF TGTGCCAGCAGAGTAACTAGCGGGGATACCTACAATGAGCAGTTCTTC
TRBJ1-1 TRBD1 . TRBV7-9 CASSLGTGQAIEAFF TGTGCCAGCAGCTTAGGGACGGGACAGGCCATCGAAGCTTTCTTT
TRBJ1-5 TRBD1 . TRBV9 CASSSPRSQTGNEGYSNQPQHF TGTGCCAGCAGCTCTCCAAGGAGCCAGACAGGGAATGAAGGCTATAGCAATCAGCCCCAGCATTTT
TRBJ1-3 . few TRBV21-1 CASSKGEREVYSGNTIYF TGTGCCAGCAGCAAAGGAGAAAGGGAGGTCTACTCTGGAAACACCATATATTTT
TRBJ2-7 TRBD2 . TRBV28 CASSFTSLWGGREGTYEQYF TGTGCCAGCAGTTTTACCTCTTTGTGGGGAGGCAGGGAGGGGACCTACGAGCAGTACTTC
TRBJ2-1 . . TRBV6-1 CASSEPYYEQFF TGTGCCAGCAGTGAACCCTACTATGAGCAGTTCTTC
TRBJ2-7 TRBD2 . TRBV4-3 CASSPGLAKYEQYF TGCGCCAGCAGCCCGGGACTAGCAAAGTACGAGCAGTACTTC
TRBJ2-7 . . TRBV19 CASSLAQGRLLYEQYF TGTGCCAGTAGTCTCGCTCAGGGGCGACTCCTCTACGAGCAGTACTTC
TRBJ2-1 . . TRBV9 CASSSGSGEQFF TGTGCCAGCAGCTCAGGCAGTGGTGAGCAGTTCTTC
TRBJ2-7 TRBD2 . TRBV4-3 CASSQAYLGREGYEQYF TGCGCCAGCAGCCAAGCCTACCTCGGGCGGGAGGGCTACGAGCAGTACTTC
TRBJ1-2 . . TRBV25-1 CASSPGGFPNYGYTF TGTGCCAGCAGCCCTGGAGGATTTCCTAACTATGGCTACACCTTC
TRBJ1-2 . . TRBV3-1/TRBV3-2 CASSQDIGGAYGYTF TGTGCCAGCAGCCAAGATATCGGGGGAGCCTATGGCTACACCTTC
TRBJ1-2 . . TRBV27 CASSLIQGPDYGYTF TGTGCCAGCAGTTTAATCCAGGGGCCGGACTATGGCTACACCTTC
TRBJ1-2 TRBD1 . TRBV6-2/TRBV6-3 CASSYSPGQGAGYTF TGTGCCAGCAGTTATTCCCCGGGACAGGGCGCTGGCTACACCTTC
TRBJ2-7 TRBD1 . TRBV28 CASSLLGTGGREQYF TGTGCCAGCAGTTTATTAGGGACAGGGGGCCGCGAGCAGTACTTC
TRBJ1-5 . . TRBV25-1 CASSDRSNQPQHF TGTGCCAGCAGTGACAGAAGCAATCAGCCCCAGCATTTT
TRBJ1-2 TRBD1 . TRBV19 CASSPTTGGLNGYTF TGTGCCAGTAGTCCAACGACAGGGGGCTTGAATGGCTACACCTTC
TRBJ2-7 . once TRBV11-3 CASSLVQGSEQYF TGTGCCAGCAGCTTAGTACAGGGTTCCGAGCAGTACTTC
TRBJ2-3 TRBD1 once TRBV24-1 CATSDKGQGNTDTQYF TGTGCCACCAGTGACAAGGGACAGGGAAACACAGATACGCAGTATTTT
TRBJ1-1 . few TRBV5-4 CASSLGRVSPSTEAFF TGTGCCAGCAGCTTGGGGAGGGTAAGTCCGTCGACTGAAGCTTTCTTT
TRBJ1-5 . once TRBV30 CAWGVGQPQHF TGTGCCTGGGGGGTCGGTCAGCCCCAGCATTTT
TRBJ1-2 . . TRBV6-5 CATWTVYGYTF TGTGCCACCTGGACAGTGTATGGCTACACCTTC
TRBJ2-1 TRBD2 . TRBV7-3 CASGEAGVNNEQFF TGTGCCAGCGGAGAAGCGGGAGTGAACAATGAGCAGTTCTTC
TRBJ2-7 TRBD1 . TRBV7-3 CASSLQGAREQYF TGTGCCAGCAGCTTACAGGGGGCGCGGGAGCAGTACTTC
TRBJ2-6 . . TRBV7-2 CASSLTRDSGANVLTF TGTGCCAGCAGCTTGACCCGGGACTCTGGGGCCAACGTCCTGACTTTC
TRBJ2-7 . . TRBV6-5 CASADGVTVWYEQYF TGTGCCAGCGCCGACGGGGTCACCGTCTGGTACGAGCAGTACTTC
TRBJ1-4 TRBD1 . TRBV11-2 CASSYTTGSLYEKLFF TGTGCCAGCAGCTATACGACAGGGTCTCTCTATGAAAAACTGTTTTTT
TRBJ2-7 TRBD1 . TRBV27 CASSLTGDIYEQYF TGTGCCAGCAGTTTAACAGGGGATATCTACGAGCAGTACTTC
TRBJ2-5 . . TRBV7-8 CASSLAPGRRGQETQYF TGTGCCAGCAGCTTAGCGCCGGGGAGGCGGGGCCAAGAGACCCAGTACTTC
TRBJ2-7 . . TRBV20-1 CSGDSGDEQYF TGCAGTGGGGACTCGGGGGACGAGCAGTACTTC
TRBJ1-1 . . TRBV7-9 CASTIEAEAFF TGTGCCAGCACCATAGAAGCTGAAGCTTTCTTT
TRBJ2-5 TRBD2 . TRBV6-5 CASNVAGIEETQYF TGTGCCAGCAACGTAGCGGGAATAGAAGAGACCCAGTACTTC
TRBJ2-3 . few TRBV6-4 CASSGTRAGTDTQYF TGTGCCAGCAGCGGGACTCGAGCTGGCACAGATACGCAGTATTTT
TRBJ1-5 TRBD1 . TRBV19 CASTGTGGVLVNNQPQHF TGTGCCAGTACCGGGACAGGGGGCGTTTTAGTTAACAATCAGCCCCAGCATTTT
TRBJ2-5 . . TRBV7-2 CASTIRGRGAETQYF TGTGCCAGCACCATTAGAGGGCGCGGGGCGGAGACCCAGTACTTC
TRBJ2-7 TRBD2 . TRBV11-2 CASSLAPSGGYEQYF TGTGCCAGCAGCTTAGCTCCTAGCGGGGGCTACGAGCAGTACTTC
TRBJ2-6 . once TRBV3-1/TRBV3-2 CASRQGPIGANVLTF TGTGCCAGCAGACAGGGTCCCATCGGGGCCAACGTCCTGACTTTC
TRBJ2-7 . . TRBV6-2/TRBV6-3 CASSYEDSYEQYF TGTGCCAGCAGTTACGAGGACAGCTACGAGCAGTACTTC
TRBJ2-7 . . TRBV20-1 CSASLRENPREQYF TGCAGTGCTAGTCTCCGGGAAAATCCTCGAGAGCAGTACTTC
TRBJ2-1 TRBD2 . TRBV4-3 CASSQDLPGTSIWSEQFF TGCGCCAGCAGCCAAGATCTTCCCGGGACTAGCATTTGGAGTGAGCAGTTCTTC
TRBJ2-1 . . TRBV5-8 CASSLGYRVNEQFF TGTGCCAGCAGCTTGGGGTACAGGGTAAATGAGCAGTTCTTC
TRBJ2-1 . . TRBV25-1 CASSAAGFYNEQFF TGTGCCAGCAGTGCCGCGGGATTCTACAATGAGCAGTTCTTC
TRBJ1-4 . . TRBV21-1 CASSSNRDTVNEKLFF TGTGCCAGCAGCTCCAACCGGGACACCGTAAATGAAAAACTGTTTTTT
TRBJ1-6 . . TRBV15 CATRSGSANSPLHF TGTGCCACCAGGAGCGGGTCGGCGAATTCACCCCTCCACTTT
TRBJ2-5 . . TRBV2 CASSARDPGSQETQYF TGTGCCAGCAGTGCACGGGACCCCGGGAGCCAAGAGACCCAGTACTTC